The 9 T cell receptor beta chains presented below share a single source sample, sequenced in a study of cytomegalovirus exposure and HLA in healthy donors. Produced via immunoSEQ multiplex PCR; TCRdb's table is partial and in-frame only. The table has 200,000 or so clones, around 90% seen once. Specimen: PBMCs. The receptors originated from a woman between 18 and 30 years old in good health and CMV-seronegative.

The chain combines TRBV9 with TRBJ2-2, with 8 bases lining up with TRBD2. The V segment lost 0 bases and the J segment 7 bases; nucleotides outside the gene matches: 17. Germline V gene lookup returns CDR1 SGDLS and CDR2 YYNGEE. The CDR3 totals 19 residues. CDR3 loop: CASSVGFGGRTLRSGELFF. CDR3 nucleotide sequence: TGTGCCAGCAGCGTAGGTTTCGGCGGGAGGACTCTCCGTAGCGGGGAGCTGTTTTTT.

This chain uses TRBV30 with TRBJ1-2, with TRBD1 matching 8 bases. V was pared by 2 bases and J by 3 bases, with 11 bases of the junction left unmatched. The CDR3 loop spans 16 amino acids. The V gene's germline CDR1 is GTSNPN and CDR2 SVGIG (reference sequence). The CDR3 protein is CAWSKDRVFLHYGYTF. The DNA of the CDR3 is TGTGCCTGGAGTAAGGACAGGGTATTCCTTCACTATGGCTACACCTTC.

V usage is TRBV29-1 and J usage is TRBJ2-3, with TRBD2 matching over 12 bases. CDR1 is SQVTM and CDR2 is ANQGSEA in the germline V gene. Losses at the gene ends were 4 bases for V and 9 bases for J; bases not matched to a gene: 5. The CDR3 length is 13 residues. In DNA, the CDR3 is TGCAGCGTTGGGACTAGCGGGGCGGGGACGCAGTATTTT. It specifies CSVGTSGAGTQYF.

The DNA for the CDR3 is TGTGCCATTGGGGGGTCGGGGGGCTACGAGCAGTACTTC. It translates to CAIGGSGGYEQYF. The rearrangement joins TRBV10-3 to TRBJ2-7; TRBD2 agrees at 7 bases. CDR3 size: 13 residues. CDR1 and CDR2 (germline): ENHRY, SYGVKD. V dropped 9 bases and J dropped 3; count of bases not matched to a gene: 8.

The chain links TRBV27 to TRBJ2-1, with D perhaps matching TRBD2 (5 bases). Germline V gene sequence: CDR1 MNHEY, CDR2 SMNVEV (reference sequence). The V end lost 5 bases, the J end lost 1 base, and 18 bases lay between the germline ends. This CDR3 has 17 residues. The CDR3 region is CASSKLVLVSSYNEQFF. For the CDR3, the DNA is TGTGCCAGCAGTAAATTAGTACTAGTCAGTTCCTACAATGAGCAGTTCTTC.

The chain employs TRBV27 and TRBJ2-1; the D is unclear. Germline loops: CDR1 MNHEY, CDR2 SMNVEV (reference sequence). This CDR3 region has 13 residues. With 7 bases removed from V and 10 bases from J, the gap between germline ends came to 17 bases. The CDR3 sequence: CASTSQDSREQFF. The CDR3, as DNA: TGTGCCAGCACCTCCCAGGATTCCAGAGAGCAGTTCTTC.

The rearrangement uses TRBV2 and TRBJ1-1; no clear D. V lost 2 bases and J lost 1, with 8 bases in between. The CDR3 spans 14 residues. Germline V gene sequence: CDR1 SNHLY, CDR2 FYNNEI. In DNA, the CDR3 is TGTGCCAGCAGTGAACCGGGTAAGAACACTGAAGCTTTCTTT. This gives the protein CASSEPGKNTEAFF.

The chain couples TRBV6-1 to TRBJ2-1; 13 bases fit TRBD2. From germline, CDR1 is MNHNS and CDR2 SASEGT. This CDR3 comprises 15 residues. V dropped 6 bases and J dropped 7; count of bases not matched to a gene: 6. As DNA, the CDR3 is TGTGCCAGCAGGCGGACTAGCGGGAGTCTGAATGAGCAGTTCTTC. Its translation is CASRRTSGSLNEQFF.

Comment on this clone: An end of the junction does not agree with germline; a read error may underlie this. CDR3 sequence reads: CASSQVAGALLF. CDR3 coding DNA: TGTGCCAGCAGCCAAGTCGCAGGCGCGCTCCTCTTC. This rearrangement joins TRBV14 to TRBJ1-2; D is ambiguous. Germline values: CDR1 SGHDN, CDR2 FVKESK. The CDR3 is 12 amino acids.